This is a list of T cell receptor beta chains from one sample in a study of cytomegalovirus exposure and HLA in healthy donors. The table came from immunoSEQ multiplex PCR; TCRdb's copy has only in-frame clones and leaves some out. The sample yields 150,000 to 200,000 clones, approximately 70% seen once. The sequencing input was PBMCs. All receptors come from a woman in her 40s in good health and CMV-seropositive. Each CDR3 is given without its conserved first and last residue.

v_gene	len	CDR3aa
TRBV5-1	13	ASSLGSGSNQPQH
TRBV5-1	13	ASTLAGADSYEQY
TRBV19	13	ASSIASGEGQPQH
TRBV6-5	11	ASKTSGSDEQY
TRBV6-5	9	ASSYRGSYT
TRBV5-7	11	ASSLGGQAGYT
TRBV28	13	ASSFDSQRGYEQY
TRBV19	14	ASSKAGAGNSYEQY
TRBV9	13	ASSAVGGGTDTQY
TRBV7-2	13	ASSLGAQLPYGYT
TRBV18	14	ASSPGFGRGRETQY